Each of the 29 T cell receptor beta chains below was sequenced from the same sample in a study of human T cells and chemical hapten exposure. The time point denotes: patch test 1, 2 weeks after DPC sensitization. Treatment noted: therapeutic diphenylcyclopropenone sensitization with weekly scalp DPC. In TCRdb, the RACE reads were re-called with MiXCR into one record per CDR3 protein. The sample lists 75,000 to 90,000 distinct CDR3 sequences; approximately 12% were seen once. The specimen comprised whole blood, sampled in connection with sensitization to the hapten diphenylcyclopropenone (DPC). These receptors came from a woman aged 55 to 70 with alopecia areata. Some clones in this sample may be carry-over from other donors' samples.

This clonotype has a count of ten or more. V usage is TRBV21-1 and J usage is TRBJ2-1; the D call in the table, TRBD1, was not verified against the DNA. TRBV21-1 is listed as a pseudogene. The CDR3 contains 15 residues. The CDR3 region is CASSNLRGPYNEQFF. In nucleotides, the CDR3 is TGTGCCAGCAGCAATCTTCGGGGACCCTACAATGAGCAGTTCTTC.

At least ten counts were recorded for this clonotype. The V gene is TRBV9, the J gene TRBJ2-2; no clear D. This CDR3 is built from 12 residues. V was shortened by 7 bases and J by 2 bases, with 6 bases between the two germline ends. Germline V gene sequence: CDR1 SGDLS, CDR2 YYNGEE. The CDR3 bases are TGTGCCAGCGGGCCAAACACCGGGGAGCTGTTTTTT. Translated, it gives CASGPNTGELFF.

This clonotype occurred many times. V usage is TRBV3-1 and J usage is TRBJ2-4; D unresolved. This CDR3 region has 14 residues. Germline V lookup: CDR1 LGHDT, CDR2 YNNKEL (reference sequence). Deletions cut 4 bases from V and 0 bases from J, with 7 bases between. The CDR3 protein is CASSPVLAKNIQYF. The CDR3 DNA sequence: TGTGCCAGCAGCCCAGTTTTAGCCAAAAACATTCAGTACTTC.

Many counts were recorded for this clonotype. This sequence joins TRBV12-3 or TRBV12-4 and TRBJ2-2; TRBD1 matches 7 bases. Trimming at V came to 5 bases and at J to 1 base, leaving 1 base not matched to a gene. The CDR3 loop spans 14 amino acids. CDR3 in amino acids: CASSRTGNTGELFF. Here the CDR3 DNA reads TGTGCCAGCAGTCGGACAGGGAACACCGGGGAGCTGTTTTTT.

There are a few counts of this clonotype. V gene TRBV7-2 combines with J gene TRBJ1-2, with D perhaps TRBD1 (6 bases). The CDR3 is made up of 13 amino acids. Per the germline V gene, CDR1 is SGHTA and CDR2 is FQGNSA. Deletions cut 4 bases from V and 7 bases from J, with 13 bases between. The CDR3 reads CASSSDQGSGYTF. The CDR3 DNA sequence: TGTGCCAGCAGCTCAGATCAGGGGAGTGGCTACACCTTC.

This clonotype was counted at least ten times. The V and J genes are TRBV7-2 and TRBJ2-3, with D unclear. CDR1 SGHTA and CDR2 FQGNSA come from the germline V gene. Trimming stripped 5 bases from V and 5 bases from J, with 8 bases between. This CDR3 region has 12 residues. CDR3 in DNA: TGTGCCAGCAGCCCGGCCGGAGATACGCAGTATTTT. It translates to CASSPAGDTQYF.

The genes are TRBV7-2 and TRBJ2-1, with 7 bases matching TRBD2. Germline lookup yields CDR1 SGHTA and CDR2 FQGNSA. The CDR3 is made up of 15 amino acids. Losses at the gene ends were 5 bases for V and 8 bases for J; bases not matched to a gene: 12. DNA of the CDR3: TGTGCCAGCAGCACCCAGGGAGGGAGTCCGGATGAGCAGTTCTTC. It yields the protein CASSTQGGSPDEQFF.

The table lists this clonotype with many counts. Here the CDR3 DNA reads TGCGCCAGCAGCCAAGTTGGGACAGGGAGAGAGACCCAGTACTTC. Protein product: CASSQVGTGRETQYF. The rearrangement joins TRBV4-1 to TRBJ2-5, with 9 bases identical to TRBD1. The CDR3 totals 15 residues. V was clipped by 1 base and J by 4 bases; unmatched bases: 4. Germline loops: CDR1 MGHRA, CDR2 YSYEKL.

This clonotype was counted many times. The V and J genes are TRBV6-2 or TRBV6-3 and TRBJ1-1, with D possibly matching TRBD1 (5 bases). Germline-derived CDR1 and CDR2 are MNHEY and SVGEGT. The CDR3 contains 13 residues. Trimming pared 5 bases from V and 9 bases from J, leaving 16 bases between. CDR3 in amino acids: CASSGGETRKAFF. CDR3 DNA sequence: TGTGCCAGCAGTGGGGGTGAGACTAGGAAAGCTTTCTTT.

In its sample, this clonotype was seen many times. The V and J genes are TRBV15 and TRBJ1-4; D not resolved. Germline-derived CDR1 and CDR2 are LNHNV and YYDKDF (reference sequence). Trimming took 0 bases from V and 0 from J, leaving 5 bases between them. The CDR3 runs 15 residues. This CDR3 is CATSRDTATNEKLFF. The CDR3 coding sequence is TGTGCCACCAGCAGAGATACTGCAACTAATGAAAAACTGTTTTTT.

This chain connects TRBV12-3 or TRBV12-4 to TRBJ1-1; the match to TRBD1 covers 10 bases. The CDR3 spans 14 residues. V lost 7 bases and J lost 8; bases outside the gene matches: 10. DNA of the CDR3: TGTGCCAGCAAGCTTCGGACAGGGGGAGAGGAAGCTTTCTTT. This sequence encodes CASKLRTGGEEAFF.

The chain employs TRBV30 and TRBJ2-3; D assignment may be TRBD1 or TRBD2 (5 bases each). Germline CDR1 and CDR2: GTSNPN and SVGIG (reference sequence). The CDR3 has 15 amino acids. Trimming shortened V by 2 bases and J by 0 bases, and 12 bases separated the two germline ends. CDR3 region: CAWSRDGTSTDTQYF. DNA of the CDR3: TGTGCCTGGAGTCGGGACGGTACTAGCACAGATACGCAGTATTTT.

This clonotype appeared a few times. The rearrangement uses TRBV7-3 and TRBJ1-1; no firm D call. V lost 4 bases and J lost 3, with 9 bases in between. This CDR3 contains 13 residues. CDR1 is SGHTA, CDR2 FQGTGA, per germline. The DNA for the CDR3 is TGTGCCAGCAGCTCTCAGAGGGACACTGAAGCTTTCTTT. Translation gives CASSSQRDTEAFF.

The chain uses TRBV5-1 and TRBJ2-7; TRBD1 agrees at 7 bases. In germline, CDR1 is SGHRS, CDR2 YFSETQ. The V segment lost 3 bases and the J segment 5 bases; nucleotides outside the gene matches: 8. The CDR3 has 14 amino acids. The CDR3 DNA sequence: TGCGCCAGCAGCTCAAAACAGGGGACCCACGAGCAGTACTTC. Amino acid sequence: CASSSKQGTHEQYF. The full variable domain, its missing parts supplied by reference TRBV5-1 and TRBJ2-7, is KAGVTQTPRYLIKTRGQQVTLSCSPISGHRSVSWYQQTPGQGLQFLFEYFSETQRNKGNFPGRFSGRQFSNSRSEMNVSTLELGDSALYLCASSSKQGTHEQYFGPGTRLTVT.

This clonotype came up many times. J is TRBJ2-1 and V is TRBV4-2; no clear D gene. The CDR3 is 14 residues long. The germline V gene encodes CDR1 LGHNA and CDR2 YNFKEQ. The ends were cut back, 3 bases at V and 12 bases at J, with 18 bases in the middle. The CDR3 spells CASSQSAGDLGQFF. DNA for the CDR3: TGTGCCAGCAGCCAGTCGGCAGGCGATCTAGGGCAGTTCTTC.

This clonotype was picked up a small number of times. The V gene is TRBV3-1, the J gene TRBJ2-5; either TRBD1 or TRBD2 may supply D (5 bases each). This CDR3 comprises 18 residues. Trimming took 0 bases from V and 4 from J, leaving 21 bases between them. CDR1 and CDR2 (germline): LGHDT, YNNKEL (reference sequence). CDR3 sequence reads: CASSQERGVGWPGETQYF. For the CDR3, the DNA is TGTGCCAGCAGCCAAGAACGAGGGGTCGGCTGGCCGGGAGAGACCCAGTACTTC.

This clonotype has just one count. The rearrangement uses TRBV4-1 and TRBJ1-5, with 8 bases fitting TRBD1. The junction had 15 bases not matched to a gene; V was cut back by 3 bases and J by 5 bases. The CDR3 runs to 18 residues. Per germline, CDR1 MGHRA and CDR2 YSYEKL. CDR3 nucleotides: TGCGCCAGCAGCCAGGGCTCGACAGGGGTTGTGTTCGATCAGCCCCAGCATTTT. Translating it yields CASSQGSTGVVFDQPQHF.

With regard to this clonotype: A read error is possible here, since a much larger clone lies one base away. The missing conserved phenylalanine or tryptophan at the end of this CDR3 makes a read error likely. The chain recombines TRBV7-2 with TRBJ1-4, with TRBD1 matching 12 bases. The V gene end was trimmed by 5 bases and the J gene end by 6 bases; junction bases not matched to a gene: 7. Germline CDR1 SGHTA, CDR2 FQGNSA. This CDR3 has 16 amino acids. The CDR3 region has the DNA TGTGCCAGCAGCCCCCGCCGGGACAGGGGGCATGAAAAACTGTTTCTT. This sequence encodes CASSPRRDRGHEKLFL.

The sample holds a few counts of this clonotype. The chain combines TRBV20-1 with TRBJ1-1, with a tentative D call TRBD1 (5 bases). In germline, CDR1 is DFQATT, CDR2 SNEGSKA (reference sequence). The CDR3 contains 15 residues. Trimming shortened V by 0 bases and J by 1 base, and 12 bases separated the two germline ends. CDR3 nucleotides: TGCAGTGCTAGAGAAGCGGGGCGTACGAACACTGAAGCTTTCTTT. Its protein is CSAREAGRTNTEAFF.

This clonotype was observed a few times. This chain uses TRBV10-3 with TRBJ2-3; a weak D match, TRBD1 (5 bases). This CDR3 comprises 16 residues. From germline, CDR1 is ENHRY and CDR2 SYGVKD. The V end lost 1 base, the J end lost 3 bases, and 14 bases lay between the germline ends. In DNA form, the CDR3 reads TGTGCCATCAGTGAGTTGGCAGGGATTTTGACAGATACGCAGTATTTT. Its protein product is CAISELAGILTDTQYF.

Ten or more counts support this clonotype. The V and J genes are TRBV7-6 and TRBJ2-7; TRBD2 is a possible D gene (5 bases). Germline CDR1 is SGHVS and CDR2 is FNYEAQ. The CDR3 length is 13 residues. With 4 bases removed from V and 2 bases from J, the gap between germline ends came to 9 bases. The DNA of the CDR3 is TGTGCCAGCAGCTCGACGGGAACCTACGAGCAGTACTTC. Translation gives CASSSTGTYEQYF.

This clonotype came up many times. The chain recombines TRBV6-1 with TRBJ2-1, with D possibly TRBD2 on 6 matching bases. The germline V gene has CDR1 MNHNS and CDR2 SASEGT. The CDR3 sequence is 14 residues long. V lost 7 bases and J lost 4, with 14 bases in between. CDR3 sequence (DNA): TGTGCCAGCACCCGGGGGTTCGGTTACAATGAGCAGTTCTTC. This codes for CASTRGFGYNEQFF.

The chain links TRBV11-2 to TRBJ2-1; no reliable D call. Trimming removed 3 bases from V and 6 bases from J, with 6 bases in between. The germline gives CDR1 SGHAT, CDR2 FQNNGV. This CDR3 has 12 amino acids. CDR3 nucleotides: TGTGCCAGCAGCTTCACAGTCAATGAGCAGTTCTTC. Amino acids: CASSFTVNEQFF.

This clonotype was picked up a small number of times. V and J are TRBV4-1 and TRBJ1-1; D possibly corresponds to TRBD1 (5 bases). This CDR3 contains 13 residues. The V gene lost 3 bases and the J gene lost 6 bases, with 11 bases spanning the gap. CDR1 is MGHRA and CDR2 is YSYEKL in the germline V gene. The CDR3 reads CASSHPGGAEAFF. CDR3 DNA: TGCGCCAGCAGCCACCCCGGGGGGGCTGAAGCTTTCTTT.

The V gene is TRBV4-1, the J gene TRBJ2-7; TRBD1 aligns across 7 bases. The CDR3 runs 14 residues. After removal of 4 bases from V and 0 bases from J, the junction contained 3 bases not matched to a gene. Per germline, CDR1 MGHRA and CDR2 YSYEKL. The CDR3: CASSPRDSSYEQYF. In DNA, the CDR3 is TGCGCCAGCAGCCCCCGGGACAGCTCCTACGAGCAGTACTTC.

This clonotype was seen repeatedly, ten times or more. V gene TRBV18 combines with J gene TRBJ1-1, with D perhaps TRBD1 (6 bases). The germline CDR1 and CDR2 sequences are KGHSH and LQKENI. Trimming shortened V by 3 bases and J by 4 bases, and 12 bases separated the two germline ends. There are 14 residues in the CDR3. CDR3 coding DNA: TGTGCCAGCTCACCGGGGGGCGCCGGCACTGAAGCTTTCTTT. Translation: CASSPGGAGTEAFF.

This clonotype showed up many times. The chain couples TRBV6-6 to TRBJ2-1; D tentatively fits TRBD1 or TRBD2 (5 bases each). V was trimmed by 7 bases and J by 8 bases, leaving 18 bases between them. The CDR3 is 14 residues long. Germline-derived CDR1 and CDR2 are MNHNY and SVGAGI (reference sequence). The CDR3 DNA sequence: TGTGCCAGCACCCTTGGGACCTTGGGAGATGAGCAGTTCTTC. Translation gives CASTLGTLGDEQFF.

There are many counts of this clonotype. V usage is TRBV6-2 or TRBV6-3 and J usage is TRBJ1-5; D not resolved. Germline V gives CDR1 MNHEY, CDR2 SVGEGT. Deletions cut 5 bases from V and 5 bases from J, with 19 bases between. The CDR3 contains 16 residues. For the CDR3, the DNA is TGTGCCAGCAGTCCATATGGACTGTCACGCTATCAGCCCCAGCATTTT. Its translation is CASSPYGLSRYQPQHF.

The CDR3 loop is CAISEVVYNEQFF. CDR3 in DNA: TGTGCCATCAGTGAGGTTGTATACAATGAGCAGTTCTTC. This chain uses TRBV10-3 with TRBJ2-1; no firm D call. Per germline, CDR1 ENHRY and CDR2 SYGVKD. V was clipped by 2 bases and J by 4 bases, with 6 bases between them. CDR3 length: 13 residues.